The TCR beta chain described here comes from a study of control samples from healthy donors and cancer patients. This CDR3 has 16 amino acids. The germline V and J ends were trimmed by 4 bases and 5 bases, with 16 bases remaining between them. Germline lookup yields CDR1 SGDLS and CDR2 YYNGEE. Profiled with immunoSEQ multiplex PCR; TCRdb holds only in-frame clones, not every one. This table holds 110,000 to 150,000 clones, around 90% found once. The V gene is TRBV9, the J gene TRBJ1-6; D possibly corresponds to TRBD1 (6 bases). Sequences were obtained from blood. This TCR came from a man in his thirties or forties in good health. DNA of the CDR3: TGTGCCAGCAGCCCATTCAGGGGACTAGATAATTCACCCCTCCACTTT. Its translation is CASSPFRGLDNSPLHF.